The 5 T cell receptor beta chains below all came from one sample that was sequenced in a study of shared clonotypes between healthy human individuals. Data came from immunoSEQ multiplex PCR; TCRdb stores just in-frame clones and leaves some out. The sample has 2 million to 2.5 million clones, more than 85% seen once; the top ten hold about 0.41%. The sequenced sample was naive CD4+ T cells from PBMCs. Subset: CD45RA+ positively selected. The receptor source for this set is a man aged 18 to 35 in good health. Some clones in this sample may be carry-over from other donors' samples.

CDR3 sequence: CAWKPFDGADYGYTF. The CDR3 bases are TGTGCCTGGAAGCCTTTTGATGGGGCAGACTATGGCTACACCTTC. The gene calls are TRBV30 and TRBJ1-2; possibly TRBD1 for D (5 bases). Germline V gives CDR1 GTSNPN, CDR2 SVGIG (reference sequence). The CDR3 is 15 residues long. Deletions cut 4 bases from V and 3 bases from J, with 18 bases between.

The chain couples TRBV15 to TRBJ2-1, with D perhaps matching TRBD1 or TRBD2 (5 bases each). In germline, CDR1 is LNHNV, CDR2 YYDKDF (reference sequence). Between the trimmed V and J ends, which lost 0 bases and 7 bases, there was a span of 19 bases. The CDR3 is made up of 17 amino acids. CDR3 DNA: TGTGCCACCAGCAGAGATCTTACCGGGACCGGCATGAATGAGCAGTTCTTC. The encoded protein is CATSRDLTGTGMNEQFF.

The chain has TRBV2 and TRBJ1-1; D is ambiguous. V gave up 4 bases and J gave up 4 bases, with 16 bases separating them. This CDR3 comprises 15 residues. Looked up from germline, CDR1 is SNHLY and CDR2 is FYNNEI. The DNA for the CDR3 is TGTGCCAGCAGTGGGGCCCGGCCCCGGGCCACTGAAGCTTTCTTT. This codes for CASSGARPRATEAFF.

This clone was seen more than once but under ten times. The V gene is TRBV19, the J gene TRBJ1-2, with unresolved D. CDR1 is LNHDA, CDR2 SQIVND, per germline (reference sequence). Trimming stripped 6 bases from V and 2 bases from J, with 10 bases between. This CDR3 has 13 amino acids. In DNA form, the CDR3 reads TGTGCCAGTAGGCCGCGACAAAACTATGGCTACACCTTC. Its protein product is CASRPRQNYGYTF.

This sequence joins TRBV6-6 and TRBJ1-3; D gene ambiguous. V shed 10 bases and J shed 2 bases, with 12 bases lying between them. This CDR3 has 13 amino acids. The germline V gene encodes CDR1 MNHNY and CDR2 SVGAGI (reference sequence). The CDR3 sequence: CATFPDAGNTIYF. The CDR3 region has the DNA TGTGCCACCTTCCCAGACGCTGGAAACACCATATATTTT.